The 14 T cell receptor beta chains listed next were all sequenced from one sample in a study of blood T cells in healthy people across ages (dated by TCRdb to about 2015). The library came from 5' RACE. Sequencer: Illumina HiSeq 2500. A second PCR of roughly 7 to 11 cycles was performed with a sample-barcoded 5' primer and a J-beta primer mix. The public sequencing data were trimmed at Q25 with fastp and processed into clonotypes with MiXCR by TCRdb, which kept only in-frame beta chains. Identical CDR3 proteins give one entry, which carries the most common genes and DNA. The sample contains fewer than 1,200,000 distinct CDR3 sequences, 20% to 25% of them found a single time. Jointly, the top ten make up around 0.75% of the sample. The data also belong to a second study, concerning T cells of mothers and their children.

The sequenced material came from blood. These receptors were collected from a girl under 10 years old in good health.

This clonotype was detected only a few times. V gene TRBV13 combines with J gene TRBJ2-7, with D perhaps TRBD1 or TRBD2 (5 bases each). Germline values: CDR1 PRHDT, CDR2 FYEKMQ (reference sequence). The CDR3 contains 15 residues. With 3 bases removed from V and 0 bases from J, the gap between germline ends came to 12 bases. Here the CDR3 reads CASSLGTSSSYEQYF. The CDR3 region has the DNA TGTGCCAGCAGCTTGGGGACCTCTAGCTCCTACGAGCAGTACTTC.

This clonotype was counted between two and nine times. The chain carries TRBV4-1 and TRBJ2-3; D is unclear. The CDR3 totals 17 residues. Deletions cut 5 bases from V and 2 bases from J, with 20 bases between. CDR1 and CDR2 (germline): MGHRA, YSYEKL. The CDR3 region has the DNA TGCGCCAGCAGCGCGTTTTCAGCGTCGTCTATCACAGATACGCAGTATTTT. As protein: CASSAFSASSITDTQYF.

This clonotype was observed a handful of times. The chain combines TRBV18 with TRBJ1-1, with TRBD1 matching over 10 bases. The CDR3 runs 15 residues. The germline gives CDR1 KGHSH, CDR2 LQKENI. With 5 bases clipped from V and 1 base from J, the junction kept 4 bases outside the gene matches. This CDR3 reads CASSTRQGANTEAFF. The CDR3 coding sequence is TGTGCCAGCTCAACGCGACAGGGGGCGAACACTGAAGCTTTCTTT.

CDR3 in amino acids: CASSFYGGGNTDTQYF. In nucleotides, the CDR3 is TGTGCCAGCAGCTTCTATGGCGGGGGGAACACAGATACGCAGTATTTT. The chain has TRBV7-2 and TRBJ2-3, with 8 bases identical to TRBD2. The CDR3 runs to 16 residues. The germline V gene has CDR1 SGHTA and CDR2 FQGNSA. After removal of 3 bases from V and 2 bases from J, the junction contained 7 bases not matched to a gene.

This clonotype occurred a few times. This chain connects TRBV28 to TRBJ1-2; 7 nucleotides line up with TRBD1. The V gene's germline CDR1 is MDHEN and CDR2 SYDVKM. This CDR3 contains 14 residues. The CDR3, as DNA: TGTAGGAGTTCAGGGGGGCCTTCTAACTATGGCTACACCTTC. This gives the protein CRSSGGPSNYGYTF.

The chain links TRBV7-9 to TRBJ2-1; 8 bases are a match to TRBD2. In germline, CDR1 is SEHNR, CDR2 FQNEAQ (reference sequence). The CDR3 has 14 amino acids. V lost 4 bases, J lost 6 bases, and 5 bases stayed unmatched. As DNA, the CDR3 is TGTGCCAGCAGCTCGGGACTAGGCTCCAATGAGCAGTTCTTC. Translated, it gives CASSSGLGSNEQFF.

This clonotype has just a few counts. The gene calls are TRBV5-1 and TRBJ2-7, with D uncertain. Germline loops: CDR1 SGHRS, CDR2 YFSETQ. The CDR3 contains 15 residues. Trimming left V 2 bases short and J 0 bases short, with 12 bases between. CDR3 coding DNA: TGCGCCAGCAGCTTCACGGATCTTGCCTCCTACGAGCAGTACTTC. Translated, it gives CASSFTDLASYEQYF.

CDR3 DNA: TGTGCCAGCAGCTTCGCACTTCTCTCCTACGAGCAGTACTTC. Amino acid sequence: CASSFALLSYEQYF. The gene calls are TRBV7-9 and TRBJ2-7; no firm D call. This CDR3 spans 14 amino acids. Looked up from germline, CDR1 is SEHNR and CDR2 is FQNEAQ (reference sequence). Deletions cut 3 bases from V and 0 bases from J, with 9 bases between.

A few counts support this clonotype. The chain joins TRBV24-1 to TRBJ1-1; no clear D gene. Trimming removed 5 bases at V and 3 bases at J, with 9 bases between. The CDR3 contains 13 residues. Germline CDR1 is KGHDR and CDR2 is SFDVKD. CDR3 region: CATSGAGYTEAFF. The CDR3 DNA is TGTGCCACCAGTGGAGCCGGCTACACTGAAGCTTTCTTT.

This clonotype has more than one count but fewer than ten. CDR3 bases: TGCAGTGCTAGCCCGGGACAAAAGGATCAGCCCCAGCATTTT. Encoded protein: CSASPGQKDQPQHF. This rearrangement joins TRBV20-1 to TRBJ1-5; tentative D call: TRBD1 (6 bases). Looked up from germline, CDR1 is DFQATT and CDR2 is SNEGSKA (reference sequence). This CDR3 spans 14 amino acids. V was shortened by 3 bases and J by 5 bases, with 14 bases between the two germline ends.

The chain couples TRBV15 to TRBJ2-6; perhaps TRBD1 as D (6 bases). The CDR3 has 18 residues. Germline V gene lookup returns CDR1 LNHNV and CDR2 YYDKDF (reference sequence). Deletions cut 0 bases from V and 0 bases from J, with 12 bases between. The DNA for the CDR3 is TGTGCCACCAGCAGAGAGGGGGCACTATACTCTGGGGCCAACGTCCTGACTTTC. Residues: CATSREGALYSGANVLTF.

This clonotype occurred a few times. V and J are TRBV7-3 and TRBJ2-7, with a possible D match to TRBD2 (5 bases). In germline, CDR1 is SGHTA, CDR2 FQGTGA. The CDR3 runs 14 residues. Between the trimmed V and J ends, which lost 5 bases and 4 bases, there was a span of 15 bases. The CDR3 reads CASSVRGSKYEQYF. In DNA form, the CDR3 reads TGTGCCAGCAGCGTTCGAGGGTCTAAGTACGAGCAGTACTTC.

J is TRBJ2-1 and V is TRBV7-8; a weak D match, TRBD2 (5 bases). V lost 7 bases, J lost 1 base, and 20 bases lay in between. The CDR3 runs 17 residues. Germline CDR1 reads SGHVS; CDR2 reads FQNEAQ. CDR3 region: CASNSLGRKGSYNEQFF. CDR3 coding DNA: TGTGCCAGCAACTCCTTGGGGAGAAAAGGTTCCTACAATGAGCAGTTCTTC.

The gene calls are TRBV12-3 or TRBV12-4 and TRBJ2-7, with D possibly TRBD2 on 6 matching bases. The CDR3 runs 14 residues. V was clipped by 2 bases and J by 3 bases, with 11 bases between them. The CDR3 loop is CASSLMEGGYEQYF. CDR3 in DNA: TGTGCCAGCAGTTTAATGGAGGGTGGCTACGAGCAGTACTTC.